The clone carrying this T cell receptor beta chain was observed a handful of times. Its antigen is unknown. The CDR3 extends over 13 amino acids. This sample is part of a study of radiotherapy plus CTLA-4 blockade in lung cancer. Study-level results: Early clonal dynamics of blood T cells, together with interferon-beta, were reported as the best response predictor. TCR clones from tumors expanded in blood after radiotherapy plus ipilimumab.

Assay: immunoSEQ multiplex PCR; the TCRdb copy retains only in-frame clones and omits some. The profile shows around 71,000 clones, approximately 76% of them singletons. Focal radiation was given together with CTLA-4 blockade (ipilimumab) to patients with chemo-refractory metastatic non-small-cell lung cancer. J is TRBJ2-5 and V is TRBV5-3, with D hard to call. The J call is in doubt because the DNA end fits TRBJ2-7 better. TRBV5-3 qualifies as an ORF whose function is uncertain. This material consisted of peripheral blood, taken from a patient treated with radiotherapy plus ipilimumab. The sequence derives from a human donor with non-small cell lung cancer whose response to radiotherapy plus ipilimumab could not be evaluated. Some clones in this sample may be carry-over from other donors' samples. Here the CDR3 reads CARSLGKPYEQYF. The CDR3 DNA reads as TGTGCCAGAAGCTTGGGCAAACCCTACGAGCAGTACTTC.